These 16 T cell receptor beta chains share one sample of origin, sequenced in a study of glioma-infiltrating T cells. Amplification of TCR alpha and beta CDR3 regions from RNA used iRepertoire nested multiplex PCR. MiXCR, applied by TCRdb to the multiplex PCR reads, yields one record per CDR3 protein. Counted here are about 180,000 distinct CDR3 sequences, around 40% occurring once; the ten biggest clones make up roughly 5.4%. The source material was glioma tissue, nonneoplastic brain tissue, or PBMCs (not recorded which). Source of these receptors: a human donor with low-grade glioma or glioblastoma, undergoing nonglioma brain surgery, or in good health (not recorded which).

This clonotype was seen a single time. With a much larger clone just one base away, this may be a read error. The chain is built from TRBV24-1 and TRBJ1-1, with D unclear. V gave up 2 bases and J gave up 9 bases, with 6 bases separating them. CDR1 KGHDR and CDR2 SFDVKD come from the germline V gene. CDR3 length equals 11 residues. In nucleotides, the CDR3 is TGTGCCACCAGTGATTACTACAAAGCTTTCTTT. Its protein product is CATSDYYKAFF.

The chain carries TRBV6-1 and TRBJ2-3; 11 bases match TRBD1. After removal of 5 bases from V and 3 bases from J, the junction contained 10 bases not matched to a gene. Germline V gene lookup returns CDR1 MNHNS and CDR2 SASEGT. CDR3 length: 17 residues. CDR3 nucleotides: TGTGCCAGCAGTCGGACCACCGGGACAGGGGGAACAGATACGCAGTATTTT. Translation gives CASSRTTGTGGTDTQYF.

The table lists this clonotype with many counts. The rearrangement joins TRBV4-1 to TRBJ2-4; 8 nucleotides agree with TRBD2. J lost 7 bases, V lost 0 bases, and 2 bases had no gene match. CDR3 length equals 14 residues. Germline V lookup: CDR1 MGHRA, CDR2 YSYEKL. CDR3 residues: CASSQDGGRNIQYF. In DNA form, the CDR3 reads TGCGCCAGCAGCCAAGATGGCGGGAGGAACATTCAGTACTTC.

The sample holds a few counts of this clonotype. A single base separates this from a much larger clone, so it may be a read error. The genes are TRBV20-1 and TRBJ1-2; 7 bases agree with TRBD1. The length of the CDR3 is 12 residues. Germline V CDR1 and CDR2: DFQATT, SNEGSKA (reference sequence). Trimming took 5 bases from V and 7 from J; bases not matched to a gene: 7. CDR3 sequence: CSALTGKIGYTF. As DNA, the CDR3 is TGCAGTGCTTTGACAGGGAAGATTGGCTACACCTTC.

On this clonotype itself: Since a much larger clone is just one base distant, this may be a read error. The gene calls are TRBV6-2 or TRBV6-3 and TRBJ1-5; D gene ambiguous. Germline-derived CDR1 and CDR2 are MNHEY and SVGEGT. The length of the CDR3 is 15 residues. V lost 5 bases and J lost 0, with 11 bases in between. The CDR3 DNA is TGTGCCAGCAGTGGAAAAGGACTTAGCAATCAGCCCCAGCATTTT. It encodes CASSGKGLSNQPQHF.

Details on this clonotype: A much bigger clone sits one base away, suggesting this may be a read error. This sequence joins TRBV28 and TRBJ1-5; D remains ambiguous. This CDR3 is built from 13 residues. Trimming left V 8 bases short and J 4 bases short, with 12 bases between. Germline-derived CDR1 and CDR2 are MDHEN and SYDVKM. DNA for the CDR3: TGTGCCAGCGGCCTTTTAGTGAATCAGCCCCAGCATTTT. Its protein is CASGLLVNQPQHF.

The table lists this clonotype with a few counts. The J gene is TRBJ2-7, the V gene TRBV2; 10 positions match TRBD2. V lost 6 bases and J lost 2; bases outside the gene matches: 7. Germline loops: CDR1 SNHLY, CDR2 FYNNEI. The CDR3 is 15 residues long. CDR3 DNA: TGTGCCAGCAGAAATCTAGCGGGAGTCCCCTACGAGCAGTACTTC. Translating it yields CASRNLAGVPYEQYF.

This clonotype showed up many times. The rearrangement joins TRBV10-1 to TRBJ2-1; 8 nucleotides line up with TRBD1. This CDR3 region has 13 residues. Losses at the gene ends were 8 bases for V and 5 bases for J; bases not matched to a gene: 5. Germline CDR1 and CDR2: WNHNN and SYGVQD (reference sequence). The DNA for the CDR3 is TGCGCCAGCCAGGGGGCTCGGGACAATGAGCAGTTCTTC. As protein: CASQGARDNEQFF.

This chain links TRBV5-1 with TRBJ2-7; tentatively, D is TRBD1 (6 bases). Trimming took off 3 bases at V and 0 bases at J, with 16 bases between the two ends. Germline CDR1 is SGHRS and CDR2 is YFSETQ. CDR3 size: 16 residues. CDR3 in DNA: TGCGCCAGCAGCTGGGGGCTCGCGTCGAACTCCTACGAGCAGTACTTC. Protein: CASSWGLASNSYEQYF.

This chain uses TRBV7-9 with TRBJ2-7; possible D gene TRBD2, 6 bases. Looked up from germline, CDR1 is SEHNR and CDR2 is FQNEAQ (reference sequence). With 4 bases removed from V and 3 bases from J, the gap between germline ends came to 13 bases. The CDR3 spans 14 residues. CDR3 DNA sequence: TGTGCCAGCAGCTCCGGGACTCGGGGCTACGAGCAGTACTTC. Its protein product is CASSSGTRGYEQYF.

In its sample, this clonotype was seen a few times. The chain employs TRBV7-9 and TRBJ2-1; D might be TRBD2 (6 bases). This CDR3 is 17 amino acids long. Germline V CDR1 and CDR2: SEHNR, FQNEAQ (reference sequence). V lost 10 bases, J lost 9 bases, and 31 bases lay in between. The CDR3 sequence is CATPGDSHLRLNSEQFF. The DNA of the CDR3 is TGTGCCACCCCGGGGGACTCCCACCTTCGACTGAATAGTGAGCAGTTCTTC.

This clonotype has ten or more counts. The V gene is TRBV28, the J gene TRBJ1-5; D ambiguous. The V gene's germline CDR1 is MDHEN and CDR2 SYDVKM. V was pared by 7 bases and J by 4 bases, with 11 bases between. This CDR3 has 13 residues. The chain's CDR3 is CASKGILNQPQHF. The CDR3 coding sequence is TGTGCCAGCAAAGGGATACTGAATCAGCCCCAGCATTTT. The full variable domain, rest sourced from reference TRBV28 and TRBJ1-5, is DVKVTQSSRYLVKRTGEKVFLECVQDMDHENMFWYRQDPGLGLRLIYFSYDVKMKEKGDIPEGYSVSREKKERFSLILESASTNQTSMYLCASKGILNQPQHFGDGTRLSIL.

This clonotype was seen a few times. This chain joins TRBV29-1 and TRBJ1-5, with D possibly TRBD1 on 6 matching bases. The ends were cut back, 6 bases at V and 2 bases at J, with 8 bases in the middle. The CDR3 spans 12 residues. CDR1 is SQVTM, CDR2 ANQGSEA, per germline. This chain's CDR3 is CSVGQRNQPQHF. The DNA for the CDR3 is TGCAGCGTAGGACAGCGCAATCAGCCCCAGCATTTT.

The CDR3 loop reads CASTHTTFSGLQPQHF. The CDR3 coding sequence is TGTGCCAGTACTCACACTACGTTCAGTGGATTGCAGCCCCAGCATTTT. V usage is TRBV19 and J usage is TRBJ1-5; D gene uncertain. V lost 7 bases and J 7 bases, leaving 23 bases between the germline ends. Per the germline V gene, CDR1 is LNHDA and CDR2 is SQIVND (reference sequence). This CDR3 spans 16 amino acids.

The genes are TRBV7-2 and TRBJ2-7; 9 bases line up with TRBD2. The CDR3 contains 15 residues. The V and J ends lost 5 bases and 5 bases, in that order; junction bases with no gene match: 10. Germline lookup yields CDR1 SGHTA and CDR2 FQGNSA. CDR3 sequence reads: CASSPRVAGVNEQYF. CDR3 coding DNA: TGTGCCAGCAGCCCTCGGGTAGCGGGAGTAAACGAGCAGTACTTC.

The rearrangement uses TRBV18 and TRBJ1-3, with D unresolved. The CDR3 sequence is 17 residues long. CDR1 is KGHSH and CDR2 is LQKENI in the germline V gene. Trimming took off 3 bases at V and 0 bases at J, with 15 bases between the two ends. CDR3 in DNA: TGTGCCAGCTCACCTGAGAACGGCCGCCTCTCTGGAAACACCATATATTTT. This sequence encodes CASSPENGRLSGNTIYF.